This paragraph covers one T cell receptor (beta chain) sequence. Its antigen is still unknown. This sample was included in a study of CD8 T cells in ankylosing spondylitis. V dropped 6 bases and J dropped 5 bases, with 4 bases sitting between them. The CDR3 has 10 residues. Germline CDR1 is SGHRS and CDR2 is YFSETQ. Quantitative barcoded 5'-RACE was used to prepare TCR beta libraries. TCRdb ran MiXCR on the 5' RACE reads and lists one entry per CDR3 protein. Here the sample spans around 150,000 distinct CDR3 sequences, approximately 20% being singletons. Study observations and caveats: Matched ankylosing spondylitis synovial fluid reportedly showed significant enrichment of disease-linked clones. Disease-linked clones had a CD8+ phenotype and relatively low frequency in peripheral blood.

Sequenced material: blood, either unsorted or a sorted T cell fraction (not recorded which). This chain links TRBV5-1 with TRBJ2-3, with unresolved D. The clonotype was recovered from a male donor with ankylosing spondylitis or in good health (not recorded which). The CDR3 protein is CASTGDTQYF. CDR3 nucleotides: TGCGCCAGCACCGGAGATACGCAGTATTTT.